This is a list of T cell receptor beta chains from one sample in a study of cytomegalovirus exposure and HLA in healthy donors. TCRdb's copy holds only in-frame clones and misses some; the assay was immunoSEQ multiplex PCR. Of 100,000 or so clones listed, about 12% are singletons. The sample consisted of PBMCs. These receptors originate from a man aged 40-49 years in good health and CMV-seropositive. Each CDR3 is given with its conserved first and last residue. Fields, in order: V gene, D gene, J gene, clone size, CDR3 DNA, CDR3 protein. The D gene is left open where the match is weak. Only some rows state a clone size, as once, few, many or a class for expanded clones.

v_gene: TRBV27; d_gene: TRBD2; j_gene: TRBJ2-7; abundance: few; CDR3nt: TGTGCCAGCCGGGGGAGCGGGATGGGCTACGAGCAGTACTTC; CDR3aa: CASRGSGMGYEQYF
v_gene: TRBV7-9; d_gene: -; j_gene: TRBJ1-2; abundance: few; CDR3nt: TGTGCCAGCAGCTTAAGCCAGGGAAATGGCTACACCTTC; CDR3aa: CASSLSQGNGYTF
v_gene: TRBV7-6; d_gene: TRBD1; j_gene: TRBJ1-1; abundance: -; CDR3nt: TGTGCCAGCAGCGACCTACAGGGGGCTAATCGGGCTTTCTTT; CDR3aa: CASSDLQGANRAFF
v_gene: TRBV18; d_gene: TRBD1; j_gene: TRBJ1-5; abundance: few; CDR3nt: TGTGCCAGCTCACCACAGGGGGCCCAGCCCCAGCATTTT; CDR3aa: CASSPQGAQPQHF
v_gene: TRBV7-2; d_gene: TRBD2; j_gene: TRBJ2-7; abundance: -; CDR3nt: TGTGCCAGCAGCCGATCTACCTGGTCTAGCGGGATGGTCTACGAGCAGTACTTC; CDR3aa: CASSRSTWSSGMVYEQYF
v_gene: TRBV6-5; d_gene: -; j_gene: TRBJ1-1; abundance: -; CDR3nt: TGTGCCAGCAGTTACTCAGGGGTTAACACTGAAGCTTTCTTT; CDR3aa: CASSYSGVNTEAFF
v_gene: TRBV6-1; d_gene: TRBD1; j_gene: TRBJ1-4; abundance: few; CDR3nt: TGTGCCAGCAGTGAAGCGTGGGGACAGGGTAATGAAAAACTGTTTTTT; CDR3aa: CASSEAWGQGNEKLFF
v_gene: TRBV7-9; d_gene: -; j_gene: TRBJ1-6; abundance: once; CDR3nt: TGTGCCAGCAGCGCACCACAGGGCCTGGGCTCACCCCTCCACTTT; CDR3aa: CASSAPQGLGSPLHF
v_gene: TRBV5-5; d_gene: -; j_gene: TRBJ1-1; abundance: few; CDR3nt: TGTGCCAGCAGCCCAGGGGCTCTGGACACTGAAGCTTTCTTT; CDR3aa: CASSPGALDTEAFF
v_gene: TRBV12-5; d_gene: TRBD2; j_gene: TRBJ2-4; abundance: few; CDR3nt: TGTGCTAGTGGTTTGGGACCGGGACTAGCGGTAAACATTCAGTACTTC; CDR3aa: CASGLGPGLAVNIQYF
v_gene: TRBV5-6; d_gene: -; j_gene: TRBJ2-7; abundance: -; CDR3nt: TGTGCCAGCAGCTTGACTACAGGATATTACTACGAGCAGTACTTC; CDR3aa: CASSLTTGYYYEQYF
v_gene: TRBV5-6; d_gene: -; j_gene: TRBJ1-5; abundance: few; CDR3nt: TGTGCCAGCAGTCATATATCAGGCAATCAGCCCCAGCATTTT; CDR3aa: CASSHISGNQPQHF
v_gene: TRBV15; d_gene: -; j_gene: TRBJ2-7; abundance: -; CDR3nt: TGTGCCACCAGCAGAGAGGGTGCGGGTTACGAGCAGTACTTC; CDR3aa: CATSREGAGYEQYF
v_gene: TRBV21-1; d_gene: -; j_gene: TRBJ2-7; abundance: -; CDR3nt: TGTGCCAGCAGCAAAGTACGCCAGGGCCACGAGCAGTACTTC; CDR3aa: CASSKVRQGHEQYF
v_gene: TRBV9; d_gene: -; j_gene: TRBJ1-3; abundance: -; CDR3nt: TGTGCCAGCAGCTCGACGGGGTCTTCTGGAAACACCATATATTTT; CDR3aa: CASSSTGSSGNTIYF
v_gene: TRBV7-9; d_gene: TRBD1; j_gene: TRBJ2-1; abundance: -; CDR3nt: TGTGCCAGCAGCCCACCCCCGCGGGACAGGGGATTCAATGAGCAGTTCTTC; CDR3aa: CASSPPPRDRGFNEQFF
v_gene: TRBV18; d_gene: -; j_gene: TRBJ1-1; abundance: few; CDR3nt: TGTGCCAGCTCACCACCGCGTATCGAAATTTCTAACACTGAAGCTTTCTTT; CDR3aa: CASSPPRIEISNTEAFF
v_gene: TRBV6-4; d_gene: -; j_gene: TRBJ2-3; abundance: many; CDR3nt: TGTGCCAGCAGTGTTCGCGGGAGCACAGATACGCAGTATTTT; CDR3aa: CASSVRGSTDTQYF
v_gene: TRBV6-1; d_gene: TRBD2; j_gene: TRBJ2-7; abundance: few; CDR3nt: TGTGCCAGCAGTAAAAAGCGGGGCTTCTACGAGCAGTACTTC; CDR3aa: CASSKKRGFYEQYF
v_gene: TRBV12-5; d_gene: TRBD1; j_gene: TRBJ2-4; abundance: -; CDR3nt: TGTGCTAGTGGTTCCATGACAGGGTACCCGGCCAAAAACATTCAGTACTTC; CDR3aa: CASGSMTGYPAKNIQYF
v_gene: TRBV6-6; d_gene: -; j_gene: TRBJ1-1; abundance: -; CDR3nt: TGTGCCAGCAGTATCGGGGGTTTCGTAGCTTTCTTT; CDR3aa: CASSIGGFVAFF
v_gene: TRBV6-6; d_gene: TRBD1; j_gene: TRBJ2-7; abundance: few; CDR3nt: TGTGCCAGCAGTTCCATGGACAGGGGCCTTTCCTACGAGCAGTACTTC; CDR3aa: CASSSMDRGLSYEQYF
v_gene: TRBV4-1; d_gene: -; j_gene: TRBJ1-4; abundance: few; CDR3nt: TGCGCCAGCAGCCAAGGGAGGTCCGCAACTAATGAAAAACTGTTTTTT; CDR3aa: CASSQGRSATNEKLFF
v_gene: TRBV9; d_gene: TRBD1; j_gene: TRBJ2-4; abundance: -; CDR3nt: TGTGCCAGCAGCCCGAGGGGGGGGACAGGGGGCGCAACCAAAAACATTCAGTACTTC; CDR3aa: CASSPRGGTGGATKNIQYF
v_gene: TRBV5-5; d_gene: -; j_gene: TRBJ2-3; abundance: few; CDR3nt: TGTGCCAGCAGCTTAGAGGGGGCAGATACGCAGTATTTT; CDR3aa: CASSLEGADTQYF
v_gene: TRBV29-1; d_gene: TRBD2; j_gene: TRBJ2-3; abundance: -; CDR3nt: TGCAGCGTTGAAGATCATAGCGGGAGAGATACGCAGTATTTT; CDR3aa: CSVEDHSGRDTQYF
v_gene: TRBV19; d_gene: TRBD1; j_gene: TRBJ2-4; abundance: few; CDR3nt: TGTGCCAGTAGTCCCTCGGACAGGGGCCTAGCCAAAAACATTCAGTACTTC; CDR3aa: CASSPSDRGLAKNIQYF
v_gene: TRBV11-3; d_gene: TRBD1; j_gene: TRBJ2-1; abundance: -; CDR3nt: TGTGCCAGCAGCCCTGGGACAGGGAGCCACGAGGACAATGAGCAGTTCTTC; CDR3aa: CASSPGTGSHEDNEQFF
v_gene: TRBV4-1; d_gene: TRBD2; j_gene: TRBJ2-7; abundance: -; CDR3nt: TGCGCCAGCAGCCAAGATGGTGGTAGCGGGAACACCTACGAGCAGTACTTC; CDR3aa: CASSQDGGSGNTYEQYF
v_gene: TRBV11-3; d_gene: -; j_gene: TRBJ2-7; abundance: -; CDR3nt: TGTGCCAGCAGCTTAGGACTAACCTACGAGCAGTACTTC; CDR3aa: CASSLGLTYEQYF
v_gene: TRBV28; d_gene: -; j_gene: TRBJ1-5; abundance: -; CDR3nt: TGTGCCAGCAGTCAAAGCAATCAGCCCCAGCATTTT; CDR3aa: CASSQSNQPQHF
v_gene: TRBV18; d_gene: -; j_gene: TRBJ1-1; abundance: -; CDR3nt: TGTGCCAGCTCACCCAGCAGGGACACTGAAGCTTTCTTT; CDR3aa: CASSPSRDTEAFF
v_gene: TRBV30; d_gene: -; j_gene: TRBJ1-1; abundance: few; CDR3nt: TGTGCCTGGGGCCGGGACATGTTGGCTGAAGCTTTCTTT; CDR3aa: CAWGRDMLAEAFF
v_gene: TRBV28; d_gene: TRBD1; j_gene: TRBJ2-7; abundance: -; CDR3nt: TGTGCCAGCAGTTTACGACAGGGAAACTACGAGCAGTACTTC; CDR3aa: CASSLRQGNYEQYF
v_gene: TRBV13; d_gene: -; j_gene: TRBJ2-1; abundance: few; CDR3nt: TGTGCCAGCAGCTTAGGCCGGGGGTGGAGCGTCACTGAGCAGTTCTTC; CDR3aa: CASSLGRGWSVTEQFF